This T cell receptor (beta chain) comes out of a study of T cell responses to AZD1222 COVID-19 vaccine. Study-level results: Females outnumbered males among donors, who were mostly white British; clonal diversity was possibly underestimated. It was only after the peak T cell response that any repertoires were sampled. Mapped onto spike, vaccine-associated CD4 TCRs spanned it and were dominant at 160-218 and 743-854.

TCRdb keeps only in-frame clones here, not all; method: immunoSEQ multiplex PCR. The top ten hold roughly 11% of the sample, which has 100,000 to 150,000 clones, 85% to 90% seen once. Note on this clone: Its matching antigen is unknown.

The CDR3 loop spans 11 amino acids. V gave up 2 bases and J gave up 6 bases, with 5 bases separating them. J is TRBJ2-7 and V is TRBV12-3 or TRBV12-4; a possible D gene is TRBD1 (5 bases). This clonotype originated in an adult in good health. The sample was peripheral blood, taken on day 0 of MenACWY control vaccination. The CDR3 loop is CASSLRGEQYF. In DNA form, the CDR3 reads TGTGCCAGCAGTTTAAGGGGCGAGCAGTACTTC.